This T cell receptor beta chain was found in a study of identical twins. General study points: Abundant cord blood beta clonotypes carried fewer insertions; memory repertoires showed none.

MiXCR, applied by TCRdb to the 5' RACE reads, yields one record per CDR3 protein. Of 250,000 or so distinct CDR3 sequences in the sample, about 7.5% were seen once. This clonotype was seen more than once but under ten times. The antigen remains undetermined. These data also formed part of another study, on yellow fever vaccine responses in identical twins.

Sequences were obtained from CD8+ T cells sorted from blood. The receptor comes from a young woman in good health.

Here the CDR3 reads CASSLAGEGELFF. CDR3 in DNA: TGCGCCAGCAGCTTAGCGGGAGAGGGGGAGCTGTTTTTT. This rearrangement joins TRBV5-1 to TRBJ2-2, with 8 bases lining up with TRBD2. After removal of 2 bases from V and 8 bases from J, the junction contained 2 bases not matched to a gene. The CDR3 has 13 amino acids. Germline values: CDR1 SGHRS, CDR2 YFSETQ.